The clone carrying this T cell receptor (beta chain) has only one observation. What it binds is unknown. The sample belongs to a study of cytomegalovirus exposure and HLA in healthy donors. The study, taken as a whole, reports: A later analysis linked roughly 17,000 TCR beta sequences to HLA alleles at 0.05 false discovery rate. Per a later analysis, HLA-associated TCR beta chains showed more clonal expansion than other, equally common TCR beta chains. When analyzed later, the rates of TCR association showed variation by HLA locus, with DRB1 the most and HLA-C the fewest.

PCR was performed using 60 Vbeta and 13 Jbeta primers. Clones were sequenced by immunoSEQ multiplex PCR, and TCRdb holds only the in-frame ones, with some missing. Of around 170,000 clones in the sample, around 77% were seen once. Sequencing was performed on PBMCs. This receptor was obtained from a man aged 40-50 years in good health and CMV-seronegative.

As DNA, the CDR3 is TGTGCCAGCAGCCAAGATCTCACTCCTCCCTTCACAGATACGCAGTATTTT. Residues: CASSQDLTPPFTDTQYF. The rearrangement uses TRBV4-2 and TRBJ2-3, with no clear D. This CDR3 has 17 amino acids. Germline lookup yields CDR1 LGHNA and CDR2 YNFKEQ. The V gene lost 0 bases and the J gene lost 2 bases, with 15 bases spanning the gap.